The TCR beta chain described here comes from a study of blood T cell repertoires in COVID-19. Study-level information: Donors in the United States, Italy and Spain gave samples during acute or convalescent COVID-19. PBMCs, B-cell-depleted T cells, or T cells were the source of the cDNA or gDNA that made up the material.

In the source study's methods: Estimated nucleated cell counts came from reference gene primer amplification. The table came from immunoSEQ multiplex PCR; TCRdb's copy has only in-frame clones and leaves some out. That table furnishes V, J and clone size, whereas the DNA furnished D and trimming. The sample gives about 220,000 clones, 65% to 90% of which show up once; about 8.9% is in the top ten. The CDR3 is 18 residues long. Germline lookup yields CDR1 LGHDT and CDR2 YNNKEL (reference sequence). V trimming: 3 bases; J trimming: 7 bases; junction bases outside the gene matches: 14. This TCR was recovered from a man aged 50-60 years with active or convalescent COVID-19. Sequencing was performed on peripheral blood. The gene calls are TRBV3-1 (or the pseudogene TRBV3-2) and TRBJ1-4; 10 nucleotides line up with TRBD1. The CDR3 DNA reads as TGTGCCAGCAGCCACCGGGACAGGGGTCAGGGAGGGAGTGAAAAACTGTTTTTT. It is translated as CASSHRDRGQGGSEKLFF.